This T cell receptor beta chain was found in a study of blood T cell repertoires in COVID-19. TCRdb's table, derived via immunoSEQ multiplex PCR, lists solely in-frame clones and lacks some. The sample yields over 150,000 clones, approximately 80% seen once. V gave up 2 bases and J gave up 7 bases; unmatched junction bases: 6. The CDR3 has 16 residues. The germline gives CDR1 SGHKS, CDR2 YYEKEE (reference sequence). The origin of this receptor is an older woman with COVID-19, enrolled during active disease. The chain links TRBV5-5 to TRBJ1-6; 10 bases are a match to TRBD1. The sequenced sample was peripheral blood. The CDR3 DNA reads TGTGCCAGCAGCTTCAGAACGGGACAGGGGAATTCACCCCTCCACTTT. It yields the protein CASSFRTGQGNSPLHF.